This T cell receptor (beta chain) was found in a study of T cell changes during pregnancy in multiple sclerosis. The CDR3 covers 16 residues. Libraries were prepared by immunoSEQ multiplex PCR; TCRdb keeps only in-frame clonotypes and omits some of them. The sample records about 85,000 clones, roughly nine tenths being singletons. The chain couples TRBV21-1 to TRBJ1-1; the D call in the table, TRBD1, was not verified against the DNA. TRBV21-1 is described as a pseudogene. The TCR sequence derives from a female donor with multiple sclerosis, enrolled in a pregnancy study. The sample consisted of peripheral blood, taken in the first trimester of pregnancy. The CDR3 nucleotides are TGTGCCAGCAGCCCCCAGACAGGGGGCGAGGGCACTGAAGCTTTCTTT. Amino acids: CASSPQTGGEGTEAFF.